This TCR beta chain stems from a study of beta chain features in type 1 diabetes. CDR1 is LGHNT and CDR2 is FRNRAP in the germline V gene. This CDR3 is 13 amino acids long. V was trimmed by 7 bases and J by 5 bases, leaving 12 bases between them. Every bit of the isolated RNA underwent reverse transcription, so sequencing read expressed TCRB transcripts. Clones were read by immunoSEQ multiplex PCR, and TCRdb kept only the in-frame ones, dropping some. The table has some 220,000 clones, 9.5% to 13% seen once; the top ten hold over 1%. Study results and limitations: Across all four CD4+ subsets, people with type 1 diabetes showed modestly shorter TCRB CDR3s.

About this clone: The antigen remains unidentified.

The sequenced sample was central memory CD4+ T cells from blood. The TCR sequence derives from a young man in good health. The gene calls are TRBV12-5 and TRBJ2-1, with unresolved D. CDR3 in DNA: TGTGCTAGTGTGGAAGGTCCCGACAATGAGCAGTTCTTC. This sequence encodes CASVEGPDNEQFF.